A selection of T cell receptor beta chains follows, all from one sample in a study of low-dose radiotherapy and immunotherapy resistance in tumors. A single record per CDR3 protein comes from TCRdb applying MiXCR to the reads. The table shows 35,000 to 50,000 distinct CDR3 sequences, with around a third occurring only once. Sequenced here: PBMCs, sampled before treatment. These receptors all come from a male donor with gallbladder cancer. Each CDR3 is given with its conserved first and last residue. Fields, in order: D gene, J gene, clone size, V gene, CDR3 length, CDR3 protein, CDR3 DNA. D genes are given only for firm matches. Not all rows give a size; the values are once, few, many and, for expanded clones, a class.

D gene: .
J gene: TRBJ1-2
clone size: few
V gene: TRBV29-1
CDR3 length: 14
CDR3 protein: CSAVRDGRNGGYTF
CDR3 DNA: TGCAGCGCTGTCCGGGACGGGAGGAATGGTGGCTACACCTTC

D gene: .
J gene: TRBJ2-7
clone size: many
V gene: TRBV20-1
CDR3 length: 15
CDR3 protein: CSASLGRPSSYEQYF
CDR3 DNA: TGCAGTGCGTCCCTAGGACGGCCGAGCTCCTACGAGCAGTACTTC

D gene: .
J gene: TRBJ2-7
clone size: many
V gene: TRBV2
CDR3 length: 16
CDR3 protein: CASSEIGGISSYEQYF
CDR3 DNA: TGTGCCAGCAGTGAAATTGGGGGAATAAGCTCCTACGAGCAGTACTTC

D gene: .
J gene: TRBJ2-7
clone size: many
V gene: TRBV19
CDR3 length: 13
CDR3 protein: CASSIKFGSEQYF
CDR3 DNA: TGTGCCAGTAGTATCAAATTTGGAAGCGAGCAGTACTTC

D gene: .
J gene: TRBJ2-7
clone size: few
V gene: TRBV6-1
CDR3 length: 15
CDR3 protein: CASSYSDGESYEQYF
CDR3 DNA: TGTGCCAGCAGTTACTCGGACGGGGAATCCTACGAGCAGTACTTC

D gene: TRBD1
J gene: TRBJ1-5
clone size: .
V gene: TRBV2
CDR3 length: 14
CDR3 protein: CASSGDRSNQPQHF
CDR3 DNA: TGTGCCAGCAGTGGGGACAGGAGCAATCAGCCCCAGCATTTT

D gene: .
J gene: TRBJ1-2
clone size: .
V gene: TRBV6-5
CDR3 length: 13
CDR3 protein: CASRPDGSYGYTF
CDR3 DNA: TGTGCCAGCAGACCGGACGGTAGCTATGGCTACACCTTC

D gene: TRBD1
J gene: TRBJ2-3
clone size: many
V gene: TRBV24-1
CDR3 length: 14
CDR3 protein: CATSPTGGPDTQYF
CDR3 DNA: TGTGCCACCAGCCCGACAGGGGGCCCAGATACGCAGTATTTT

D gene: TRBD2
J gene: TRBJ2-3
clone size: few
V gene: TRBV5-6
CDR3 length: 15
CDR3 protein: CASSPGTSGTDTQYF
CDR3 DNA: TGTGCCAGCAGCCCCGGGACTAGCGGCACAGATACGCAGTATTTT

D gene: .
J gene: TRBJ1-1
clone size: .
V gene: TRBV4-2
CDR3 length: 15
CDR3 protein: CASSQSTNMNTEAFF
CDR3 DNA: TGTGCCAGCAGCCAATCGACGAACATGAACACTGAAGCTTTCTTT

D gene: TRBD1
J gene: TRBJ1-6
clone size: few
V gene: TRBV2
CDR3 length: 16
CDR3 protein: CASSEVGQEGGSPLHF
CDR3 DNA: TGTGCCAGCAGTGAAGTAGGACAGGAAGGTGGTTCACCCCTCCACTTT

D gene: TRBD2
J gene: TRBJ2-1
clone size: many
V gene: TRBV12-5
CDR3 length: 15
CDR3 protein: CASGSLAGGRNEQFF
CDR3 DNA: TGTGCTAGTGGCTCACTAGCGGGAGGGCGCAATGAGCAGTTCTTC

D gene: TRBD2
J gene: TRBJ2-3
clone size: many
V gene: TRBV9
CDR3 length: 15
CDR3 protein: CASSAAGAGLDTQYF
CDR3 DNA: TGTGCCAGCAGCGCAGCGGGGGCCGGTTTGGATACGCAGTATTTT

D gene: TRBD1
J gene: TRBJ2-7
clone size: .
V gene: TRBV28
CDR3 length: 16
CDR3 protein: CAPLLLGTGVTYEQYF
CDR3 DNA: TGTGCCCCCCTTTTACTAGGGACAGGGGTTACCTACGAGCAGTACTTC

D gene: .
J gene: TRBJ2-7
clone size: many
V gene: TRBV28
CDR3 length: 12
CDR3 protein: CATTDPAYEQYF
CDR3 DNA: TGTGCCACCACGGACCCTGCCTACGAGCAGTACTTC

D gene: TRBD1
J gene: TRBJ1-5
clone size: .
V gene: TRBV6-4
CDR3 length: 14
CDR3 protein: CASSETGGSQPQHF
CDR3 DNA: TGTGCCAGCAGCGAAACAGGGGGCAGTCAGCCCCAGCATTTT

D gene: TRBD1
J gene: TRBJ2-2
clone size: .
V gene: TRBV4-1
CDR3 length: 14
CDR3 protein: CASRSWTGTGELFF
CDR3 DNA: TGTGCCAGCAGAAGTTGGACAGGGACCGGGGAGCTGTTTTTT

D gene: TRBD2
J gene: TRBJ2-1
clone size: many
V gene: TRBV6-2/TRBV6-3
CDR3 length: 16
CDR3 protein: CASSYGLAGIGNEQFF
CDR3 DNA: TGTGCCAGCAGTTACGGGCTAGCGGGAATCGGCAATGAGCAGTTCTTC

D gene: TRBD2
J gene: TRBJ2-1
clone size: many
V gene: TRBV7-2
CDR3 length: 19
CDR3 protein: CASSLKGGPASGGYNEQFF
CDR3 DNA: TGTGCCAGCAGCCTCAAAGGAGGACCGGCTAGCGGGGGGTACAATGAGCAGTTCTTC

D gene: .
J gene: TRBJ2-5
clone size: .
V gene: TRBV10-2
CDR3 length: 15
CDR3 protein: CASSQQLTRQETQYF
CDR3 DNA: TGCGCCAGCAGCCAACAACTAACCAGACAAGAGACCCAGTACTTC

D gene: TRBD2
J gene: TRBJ2-1
clone size: .
V gene: TRBV28
CDR3 length: 14
CDR3 protein: CASRSSGGNNEQFF
CDR3 DNA: TGTGCCAGCAGATCTAGCGGGGGAAACAATGAGCAGTTCTTC

D gene: TRBD2
J gene: TRBJ2-5
clone size: many
V gene: TRBV5-1
CDR3 length: 14
CDR3 protein: CASSTRLAGETQYF
CDR3 DNA: TGCGCCAGCAGCACCAGACTAGCAGGGGAGACCCAGTACTTC

D gene: .
J gene: TRBJ2-7
clone size: many
V gene: TRBV21-1
CDR3 length: 16
CDR3 protein: CASSNPGTGYSYEQYF
CDR3 DNA: TGTGCCAGCAGCAACCCCGGGACAGGGTACTCCTACGAGCAGTACTTC

D gene: .
J gene: TRBJ1-2
clone size: .
V gene: TRBV28
CDR3 length: 14
CDR3 protein: CASTALQGSYGYTF
CDR3 DNA: TGTGCCAGCACTGCCCTTCAGGGGAGCTATGGCTACACCTTC

D gene: .
J gene: TRBJ1-1
clone size: many
V gene: TRBV7-8
CDR3 length: 12
CDR3 protein: CASSLSRGGAFF
CDR3 DNA: TGTGCCAGCAGCTTAAGCAGAGGGGGAGCTTTCTTT

D gene: TRBD1
J gene: TRBJ1-4
clone size: many
V gene: TRBV6-2/TRBV6-3
CDR3 length: 14
CDR3 protein: CASSGQGTNEKLFF
CDR3 DNA: TGTGCCAGCAGTGGACAGGGGACTAATGAAAAACTGTTTTTT

D gene: TRBD2
J gene: TRBJ2-7
clone size: few
V gene: TRBV28
CDR3 length: 18
CDR3 protein: CASSFGRRLAESSYEQYF
CDR3 DNA: TGTGCCAGCAGTTTCGGCAGAAGACTAGCGGAGAGCTCCTACGAGCAGTACTTC

D gene: TRBD2
J gene: TRBJ2-7
clone size: many
V gene: TRBV28
CDR3 length: 14
CDR3 protein: CASSFISGTYEQYF
CDR3 DNA: TGTGCCAGCAGTTTTATCAGCGGGACGTACGAGCAGTACTTC

D gene: .
J gene: TRBJ1-1
clone size: .
V gene: TRBV6-6
CDR3 length: 14
CDR3 protein: CASKRHTKNTEAFF
CDR3 DNA: TGTGCCAGCAAGCGGCACACCAAGAACACTGAAGCTTTCTTT

D gene: TRBD1
J gene: TRBJ2-5
clone size: once
V gene: TRBV27
CDR3 length: 15
CDR3 protein: CASSAVTGPGETQYF
CDR3 DNA: TGTGCCAGCAGCGCCGTGACAGGGCCAGGAGAGACCCAGTACTTC

D gene: TRBD2
J gene: TRBJ2-5
clone size: few
V gene: TRBV29-1
CDR3 length: 16
CDR3 protein: CSVVRTSGRAGETQYF
CDR3 DNA: TGCAGCGTTGTAAGGACTAGCGGGAGGGCCGGCGAGACCCAGTACTTC

D gene: .
J gene: TRBJ1-3
clone size: many
V gene: TRBV30
CDR3 length: 15
CDR3 protein: CAWSAGTKAGNTIYF
CDR3 DNA: TGTGCCTGGAGTGCAGGGACTAAGGCTGGAAACACCATATATTTT

D gene: TRBD2
J gene: TRBJ2-1
clone size: few
V gene: TRBV5-1
CDR3 length: 18
CDR3 protein: CASMRDSPGLAGRNEQFF
CDR3 DNA: TGCGCCAGCATGAGAGACAGCCCGGGACTAGCGGGAAGGAATGAGCAGTTCTTC

D gene: .
J gene: TRBJ1-1
clone size: many
V gene: TRBV11-3
CDR3 length: 14
CDR3 protein: CASSLGGIGTEAFF
CDR3 DNA: TGTGCCAGCAGCTTAGGGGGTATTGGCACTGAAGCTTTCTTT

D gene: TRBD1
J gene: TRBJ1-1
clone size: many
V gene: TRBV25-1
CDR3 length: 14
CDR3 protein: CASNPTGALTEAFF
CDR3 DNA: TGTGCCAGCAACCCGACAGGGGCTTTAACTGAAGCTTTCTTT

D gene: .
J gene: TRBJ2-7
clone size: medium-sized
V gene: TRBV5-1
CDR3 length: 16
CDR3 protein: CASSSATGGGNGEQYF
CDR3 DNA: TGCGCCAGCAGCTCGGCGACGGGGGGCGGAAACGGAGAGCAGTACTTC

D gene: .
J gene: TRBJ2-7
clone size: .
V gene: TRBV6-2/TRBV6-3
CDR3 length: 14
CDR3 protein: CASSPADGAYEQYF
CDR3 DNA: TGTGCCAGCAGTCCGGCCGACGGAGCCTACGAGCAGTACTTC

D gene: TRBD2
J gene: TRBJ2-3
clone size: .
V gene: TRBV28
CDR3 length: 14
CDR3 protein: CASSLGGSGDTQYF
CDR3 DNA: TGTGCCAGCAGTTTGGGCGGGAGCGGAGATACGCAGTATTTT

D gene: .
J gene: TRBJ2-2
clone size: many
V gene: TRBV29-1
CDR3 length: 13
CDR3 protein: CSVDQVNTWELFF
CDR3 DNA: TGCAGCGTTGACCAGGTGAACACCTGGGAGCTGTTTTTT

D gene: TRBD2
J gene: TRBJ2-7
clone size: many
V gene: TRBV14
CDR3 length: 14
CDR3 protein: CASSQAGGPFEQYF
CDR3 DNA: TGTGCCAGCAGCCAAGCGGGAGGGCCTTTCGAGCAGTACTTC

D gene: TRBD2
J gene: TRBJ2-7
clone size: many
V gene: TRBV28
CDR3 length: 12
CDR3 protein: CAIRRTSGEQYF
CDR3 DNA: TGTGCCATCCGACGGACTAGCGGCGAGCAGTACTTC

D gene: .
J gene: TRBJ1-6
clone size: many
V gene: TRBV23-1
CDR3 length: 20
CDR3 protein: CASSQSVGGGRKAKASPLHF
CDR3 DNA: TGCGCCAGCAGTCAATCCGTTGGAGGAGGGCGGAAGGCTAAGGCTTCACCCCTCCACTTT

D gene: .
J gene: TRBJ2-1
clone size: many
V gene: TRBV12-3/TRBV12-4
CDR3 length: 15
CDR3 protein: CASTPQPDVSPGQFF
CDR3 DNA: TGTGCCAGCACCCCCCAACCCGACGTCTCGCCGGGGCAGTTCTTC

D gene: .
J gene: TRBJ2-2
clone size: many
V gene: TRBV20-1
CDR3 length: 16
CDR3 protein: CSARGLAFGDTGELFF
CDR3 DNA: TGCAGTGCTAGAGGTCTGGCGTTCGGCGACACCGGGGAGCTGTTTTTT

D gene: .
J gene: TRBJ2-4
clone size: many
V gene: TRBV6-4
CDR3 length: 16
CDR3 protein: CASSDYERIAKNIQYF
CDR3 DNA: TGTGCCAGCAGTGACTATGAGCGGATAGCCAAAAACATTCAGTACTTC

D gene: .
J gene: TRBJ1-6
clone size: many
V gene: TRBV18
CDR3 length: 18
CDR3 protein: CASSPSGGPFSYNSPLHF
CDR3 DNA: TGTGCCAGCTCACCATCCGGGGGACCCTTCTCCTATAATTCACCCCTCCACTTT

D gene: .
J gene: TRBJ2-1
clone size: many
V gene: TRBV3-1
CDR3 length: 12
CDR3 protein: CASSQGNNEQFF
CDR3 DNA: TGTGCCAGCAGCCAAGGCAACAATGAGCAGTTCTTC

D gene: TRBD1
J gene: TRBJ2-2
clone size: many
V gene: TRBV6-2/TRBV6-3
CDR3 length: 16
CDR3 protein: CATCGQGSGNAGELFF
CDR3 DNA: TGTGCCACCTGCGGACAGGGGTCTGGAAACGCCGGGGAGCTGTTTTTT

D gene: TRBD2
J gene: TRBJ2-1
clone size: many
V gene: TRBV29-1
CDR3 length: 13
CDR3 protein: CSVERAGGVEQFF
CDR3 DNA: TGCAGCGTTGAGAGGGCGGGGGGAGTTGAGCAGTTCTTC

D gene: .
J gene: TRBJ2-1
clone size: many
V gene: TRBV12-3/TRBV12-4
CDR3 length: 13
CDR3 protein: CASVTDPGNEQFF
CDR3 DNA: TGTGCCAGCGTCACGGATCCGGGCAATGAGCAGTTCTTC

D gene: TRBD1
J gene: TRBJ2-3
clone size: medium-sized
V gene: TRBV28
CDR3 length: 14
CDR3 protein: CASSTQGVTDTQYF
CDR3 DNA: TGTGCCAGCAGCACACAGGGGGTGACAGATACGCAGTATTTT

D gene: .
J gene: TRBJ1-1
clone size: .
V gene: TRBV28
CDR3 length: 11
CDR3 protein: CASSLTARTFF
CDR3 DNA: TGTGCCAGCAGTTTGACGGCCCGTACTTTCTTT

D gene: .
J gene: TRBJ2-1
clone size: many
V gene: TRBV5-1
CDR3 length: 16
CDR3 protein: CASSLDTGRSRNEQFF
CDR3 DNA: TGCGCCAGCAGCTTGGACACAGGGCGATCCCGGAATGAGCAGTTCTTC

D gene: TRBD1
J gene: TRBJ1-1
clone size: many
V gene: TRBV10-3
CDR3 length: 13
CDR3 protein: CATRRDRDSEAFF
CDR3 DNA: TGTGCCACTCGCCGGGACAGAGATTCAGAAGCTTTCTTT

D gene: .
J gene: TRBJ1-2
clone size: .
V gene: TRBV5-1
CDR3 length: 14
CDR3 protein: CASSLALGEDGYTF
CDR3 DNA: TGCGCCAGCAGCTTGGCCCTTGGGGAGGATGGCTACACCTTC